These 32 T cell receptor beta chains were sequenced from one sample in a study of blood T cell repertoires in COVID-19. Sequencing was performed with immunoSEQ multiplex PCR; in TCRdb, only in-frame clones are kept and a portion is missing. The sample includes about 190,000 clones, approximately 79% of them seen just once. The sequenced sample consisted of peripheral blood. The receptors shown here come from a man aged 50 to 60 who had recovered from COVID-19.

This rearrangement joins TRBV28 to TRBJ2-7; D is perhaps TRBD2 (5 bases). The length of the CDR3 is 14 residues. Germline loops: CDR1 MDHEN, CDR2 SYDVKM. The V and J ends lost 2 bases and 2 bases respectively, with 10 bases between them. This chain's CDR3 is CASSLVGEAYEQYF. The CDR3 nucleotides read TGTGCCAGCAGTTTAGTGGGAGAAGCCTACGAGCAGTACTTC. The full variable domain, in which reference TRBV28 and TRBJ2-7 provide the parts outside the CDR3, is DVKVTQSSRYLVKRTGEKVFLECVQDMDHENMFWYRQDPGLGLRLIYFSYDVKMKEKGDIPEGYSVSREKKERFSLILESASTNQTSMYLCASSLVGEAYEQYFGPGTRLTVT.

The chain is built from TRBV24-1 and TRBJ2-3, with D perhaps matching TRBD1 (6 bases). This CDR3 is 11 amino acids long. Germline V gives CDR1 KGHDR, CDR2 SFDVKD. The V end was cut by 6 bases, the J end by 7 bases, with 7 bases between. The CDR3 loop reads CATSQGNTQYF. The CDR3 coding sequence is TGTGCCACCAGTCAGGGGAATACGCAGTATTTT.

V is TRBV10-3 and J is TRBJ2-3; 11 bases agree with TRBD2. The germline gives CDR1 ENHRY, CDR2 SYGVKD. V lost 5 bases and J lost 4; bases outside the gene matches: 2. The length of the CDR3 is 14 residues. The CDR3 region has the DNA TGTGCCATCAGTCTAGCGGGAGGAGCAGATACGCAGTATTTT. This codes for CAISLAGGADTQYF.

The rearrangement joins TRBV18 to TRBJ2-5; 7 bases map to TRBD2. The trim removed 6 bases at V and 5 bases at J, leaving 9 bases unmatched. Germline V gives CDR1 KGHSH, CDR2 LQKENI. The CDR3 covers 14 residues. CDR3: CASSPTSEVETQYF. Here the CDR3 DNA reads TGTGCCAGCTCTCCTACTAGCGAGGTGGAGACCCAGTACTTC.

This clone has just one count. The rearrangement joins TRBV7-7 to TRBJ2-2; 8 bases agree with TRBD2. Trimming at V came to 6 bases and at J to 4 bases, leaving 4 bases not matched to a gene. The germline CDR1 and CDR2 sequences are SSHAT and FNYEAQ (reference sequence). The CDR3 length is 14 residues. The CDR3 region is CASRPGTSTGELFF. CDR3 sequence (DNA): TGTGCCAGCAGGCCTGGGACTAGCACCGGGGAGCTGTTTTTT.

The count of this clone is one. CDR3 DNA sequence: TGTGCCAGCAGCGTAGCTAGCGGGAGGGGGCAAGAGACCCAGTACTTC. It translates to CASSVASGRGQETQYF. This chain connects TRBV9 to TRBJ2-5, with 12 positions matching TRBD2. Germline V gene sequence: CDR1 SGDLS, CDR2 YYNGEE. CDR3 length: 16 amino acids. With 0 bases clipped from V and 2 bases from J, the junction kept 2 bases outside the gene matches.

The CDR3 sequence is CSALPRYLAGGPVQEAGTDTQYF. As DNA, the CDR3 is TGCAGCGCCCTGCCCCGATATCTAGCGGGAGGGCCGGTACAGGAAGCAGGCACAGATACGCAGTATTTT. This chain links TRBV29-1 with TRBJ2-3, with 12 bases aligning to TRBD2. J was trimmed by 1 base and V by 7 bases; bases with no gene match: 30. The CDR3 runs 23 residues. Germline loops: CDR1 SQVTM, CDR2 ANQGSEA.

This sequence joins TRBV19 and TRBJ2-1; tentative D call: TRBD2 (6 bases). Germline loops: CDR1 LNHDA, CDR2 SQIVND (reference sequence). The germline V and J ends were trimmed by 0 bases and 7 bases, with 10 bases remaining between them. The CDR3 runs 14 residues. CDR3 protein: CASSIELGRNEQFF. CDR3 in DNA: TGTGCCAGTAGTATAGAACTGGGGAGGAATGAGCAGTTCTTC.

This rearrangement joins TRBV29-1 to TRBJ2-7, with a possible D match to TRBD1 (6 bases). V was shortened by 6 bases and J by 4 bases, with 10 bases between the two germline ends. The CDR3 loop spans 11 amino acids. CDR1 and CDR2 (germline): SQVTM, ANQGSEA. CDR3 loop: CSVYQGYEQYF. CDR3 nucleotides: TGCAGCGTATACCAGGGGTACGAGCAGTACTTC.

CDR3 in amino acids: CASSPSGGDTIYF. DNA of the CDR3: TGTGCCAGCTCACCATCTGGGGGCGACACCATATATTTT. This chain uses TRBV18 with TRBJ1-3, with D maybe TRBD1 (6 bases). V lost 2 bases to trimming and J lost 8 bases, with 10 bases between them. The CDR3 loop spans 13 amino acids. The germline gives CDR1 KGHSH, CDR2 LQKENI.

In DNA form, the CDR3 reads TGTGCCAGCAGCTTAGGAGATAGAGCAGGACAGGGATCTGGTCAGCCCCAGCATTTT. Its translation is CASSLGDRAGQGSGQPQHF. V usage is TRBV7-9 and J usage is TRBJ1-5; 8 nucleotides match TRBD1. The CDR3 spans 19 residues. The ends lost 1 base at V and 6 bases at J; junction bases unmatched: 17. Per the germline V gene, CDR1 is SEHNR and CDR2 is FQNEAQ (reference sequence).

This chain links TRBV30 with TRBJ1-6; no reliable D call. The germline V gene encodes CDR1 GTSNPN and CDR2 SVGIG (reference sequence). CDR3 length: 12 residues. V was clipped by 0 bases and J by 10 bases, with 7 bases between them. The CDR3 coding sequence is TGTGCCTGGAGTGTTACAAACTCACCCCTCCACTTT. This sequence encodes CAWSVTNSPLHF.

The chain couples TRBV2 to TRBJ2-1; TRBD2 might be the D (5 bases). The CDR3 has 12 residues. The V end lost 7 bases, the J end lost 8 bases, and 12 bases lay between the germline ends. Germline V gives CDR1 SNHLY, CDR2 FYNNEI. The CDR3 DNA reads TGTGCCAGCAAGATAGAGAGGGATGAGCAGTTCTTC. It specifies CASKIERDEQFF.

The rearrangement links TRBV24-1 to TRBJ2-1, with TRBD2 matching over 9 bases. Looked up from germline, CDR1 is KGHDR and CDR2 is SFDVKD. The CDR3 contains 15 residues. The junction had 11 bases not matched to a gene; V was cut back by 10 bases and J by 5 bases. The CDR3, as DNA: TGTGCCACTGGTGCCGCGGGAGGGCCCAACAATGAGCAGTTCTTC. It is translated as CATGAAGGPNNEQFF.

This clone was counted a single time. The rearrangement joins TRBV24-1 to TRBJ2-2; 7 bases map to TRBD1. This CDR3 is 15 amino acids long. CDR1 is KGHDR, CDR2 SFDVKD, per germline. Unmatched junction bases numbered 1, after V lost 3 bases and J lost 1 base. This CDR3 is CATSDRTGNTGELFF. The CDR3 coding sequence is TGTGCCACCAGTGATCGGACAGGGAACACCGGGGAGCTGTTTTTT.

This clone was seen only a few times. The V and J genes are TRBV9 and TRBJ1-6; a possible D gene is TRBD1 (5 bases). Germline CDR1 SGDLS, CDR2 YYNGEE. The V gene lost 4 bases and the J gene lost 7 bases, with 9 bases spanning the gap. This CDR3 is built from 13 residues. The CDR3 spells CASSTRQNSPLHF. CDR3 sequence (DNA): TGTGCCAGCAGCACCCGACAGAATTCACCCCTCCACTTT. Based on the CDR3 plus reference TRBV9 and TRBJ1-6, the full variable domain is DSGVTQTPKHLITATGQRVTLRCSPRSGDLSVYWYQQSLDQGLQFLIQYYNGEERAKGNILERFSAQQFPDLHSELNLSSLELGDSALYFCASSTRQNSPLHFGNGTRLTVT.

The CDR3 spells CASRLTSGSNSDTQYF. The CDR3 DNA reads as TGCGCCAGCAGACTAACTAGCGGGAGCAATTCCGATACGCAGTATTTT. The chain combines TRBV5-1 with TRBJ2-3; 11 positions match TRBD2. The germline V gene encodes CDR1 SGHRS and CDR2 YFSETQ. V trimming: 5 bases; J trimming: 6 bases; junction bases outside the gene matches: 11. This CDR3 region has 16 residues.

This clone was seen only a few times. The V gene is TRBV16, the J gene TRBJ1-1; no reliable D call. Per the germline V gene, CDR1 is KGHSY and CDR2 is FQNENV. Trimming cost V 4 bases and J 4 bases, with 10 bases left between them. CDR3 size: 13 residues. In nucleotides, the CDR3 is TGTGCCAGCAGCCGCTCGAGGCCCACTGAAGCTTTCTTT. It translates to CASSRSRPTEAFF.

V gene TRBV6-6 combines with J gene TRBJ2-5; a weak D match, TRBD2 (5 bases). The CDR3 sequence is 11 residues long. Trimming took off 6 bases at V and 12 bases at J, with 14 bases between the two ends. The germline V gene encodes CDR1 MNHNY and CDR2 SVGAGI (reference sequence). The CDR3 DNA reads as TGTGCCAGCAGACTGGACTCCTCCGAGTACTTC. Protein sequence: CASRLDSSEYF.

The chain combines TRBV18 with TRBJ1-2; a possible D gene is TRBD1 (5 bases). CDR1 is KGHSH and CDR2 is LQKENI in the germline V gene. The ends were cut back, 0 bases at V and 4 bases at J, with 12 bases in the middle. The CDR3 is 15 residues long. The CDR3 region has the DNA TGTGCCAGCTCACCACCGCAACAGGTTATCTATGGCTACACCTTC. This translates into CASSPPQQVIYGYTF.

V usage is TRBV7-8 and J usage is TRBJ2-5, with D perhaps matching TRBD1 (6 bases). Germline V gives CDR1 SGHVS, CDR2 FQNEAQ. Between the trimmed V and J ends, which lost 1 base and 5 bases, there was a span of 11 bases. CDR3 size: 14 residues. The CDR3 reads CASSLDRGLETQYF. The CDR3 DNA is TGTGCCAGCAGCTTAGATAGGGGGTTGGAGACCCAGTACTTC.

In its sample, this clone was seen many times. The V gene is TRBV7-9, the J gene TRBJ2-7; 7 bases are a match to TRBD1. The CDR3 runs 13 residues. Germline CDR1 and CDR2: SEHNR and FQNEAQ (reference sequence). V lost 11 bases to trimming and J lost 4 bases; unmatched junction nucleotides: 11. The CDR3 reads CAGREQGRYEQYF. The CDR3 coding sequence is TGTGCCGGTCGGGAACAGGGGCGTTACGAGCAGTACTTC.

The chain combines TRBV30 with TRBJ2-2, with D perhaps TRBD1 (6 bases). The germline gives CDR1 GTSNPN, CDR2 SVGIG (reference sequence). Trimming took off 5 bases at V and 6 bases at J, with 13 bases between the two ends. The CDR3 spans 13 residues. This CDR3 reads CAWYSQGPGELFF. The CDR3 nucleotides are TGTGCCTGGTATTCACAGGGCCCCGGGGAGCTGTTTTTT.

CDR3 DNA: TGTGCCAGCAGGAGGGACAGATACACCGGGGAGCTGTTTTTT. Its translation: CASRRDRYTGELFF. The rearrangement links TRBV2 to TRBJ2-2, with TRBD1 matching 7 bases. V was pared by 6 bases and J by 3 bases, with 4 bases of the junction left unmatched. Germline V gene data show CDR1 as SNHLY and CDR2 as FYNNEI. This CDR3 comprises 14 residues.

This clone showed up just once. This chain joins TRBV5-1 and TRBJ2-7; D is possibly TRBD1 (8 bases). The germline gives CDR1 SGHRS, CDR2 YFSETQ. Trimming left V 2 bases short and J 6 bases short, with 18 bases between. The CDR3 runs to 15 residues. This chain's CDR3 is CASSLRTGRAGEQYF. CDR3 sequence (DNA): TGCGCCAGCAGCTTACGGACAGGGAGGGCGGGCGAGCAGTACTTC.

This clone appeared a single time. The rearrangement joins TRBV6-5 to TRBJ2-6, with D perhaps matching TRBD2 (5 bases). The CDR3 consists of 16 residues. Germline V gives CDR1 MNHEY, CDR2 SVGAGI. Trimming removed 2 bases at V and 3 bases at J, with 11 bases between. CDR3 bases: TGTGCCAGCAGTTACGCGTCTGGACTTGGGGCCAACGTCCTGACTTTC. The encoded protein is CASSYASGLGANVLTF.

The CDR3 region has the DNA TGTGCCACCAGTGATCCCCGGGACAGGGGGCAAACTCGGGGCACCGGGGAGCTGTTTTTT. Translating gives CATSDPRDRGQTRGTGELFF. The chain links TRBV24-1 to TRBJ2-2, with 12 bases identical to TRBD1. The CDR3 has 20 amino acids. With V trimmed by 3 bases and J by 4 bases, 14 bases remained unmatched. CDR1 KGHDR and CDR2 SFDVKD come from the germline V gene.

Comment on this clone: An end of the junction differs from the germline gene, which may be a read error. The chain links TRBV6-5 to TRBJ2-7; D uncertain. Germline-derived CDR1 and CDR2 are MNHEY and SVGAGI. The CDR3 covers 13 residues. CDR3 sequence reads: CASSYSLVTTPDF. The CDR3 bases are TGTGCCAGCAGTTACTCGCTAGTGACGACTCCCGACTTC.

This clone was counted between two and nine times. The CDR3 loop is CASSGPGQNYYEQYF. CDR3 in DNA: TGCGCCAGCAGTGGCCCGGGACAGAACTACTACGAGCAGTACTTC. V gene TRBV10-2 combines with J gene TRBJ2-7; TRBD1 agrees at 7 bases. There are 15 residues in the CDR3. V dropped 4 bases and J dropped 3; count of bases not matched to a gene: 9. Per germline, CDR1 WSHSY and CDR2 SAAADI.

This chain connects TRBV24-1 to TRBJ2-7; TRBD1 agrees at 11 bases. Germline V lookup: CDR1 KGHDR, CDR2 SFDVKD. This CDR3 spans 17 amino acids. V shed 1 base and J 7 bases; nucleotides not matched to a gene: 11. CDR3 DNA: TGTGCCACCAGTGATTTTTGGGACAGGGGGTATAGAGGGGAGCAGTACTTC. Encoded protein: CATSDFWDRGYRGEQYF.

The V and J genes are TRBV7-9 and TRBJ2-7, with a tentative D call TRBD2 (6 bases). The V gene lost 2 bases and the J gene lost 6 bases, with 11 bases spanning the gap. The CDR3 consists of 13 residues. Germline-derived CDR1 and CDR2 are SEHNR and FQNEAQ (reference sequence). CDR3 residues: CASSLLFGGEQYF. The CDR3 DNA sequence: TGTGCCAGCAGCTTATTGTTCGGGGGCGAGCAGTACTTC.

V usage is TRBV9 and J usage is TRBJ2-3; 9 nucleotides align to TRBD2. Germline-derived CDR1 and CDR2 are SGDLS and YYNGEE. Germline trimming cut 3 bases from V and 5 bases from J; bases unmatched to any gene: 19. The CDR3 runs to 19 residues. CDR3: CASSARILAAGGERDTQYF. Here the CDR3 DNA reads TGTGCCAGCAGCGCAAGGATACTAGCAGCGGGAGGAGAGAGAGATACGCAGTATTTT.